One and the same sample provided the 27 T cell receptor beta chains below, sequenced in a study of T cells after yellow fever vaccination. One entry per CDR3 protein, called by TCRdb with MiXCR from the 5' RACE reads. In the table there are 500,000 to 650,000 distinct CDR3 sequences, about a sixth of which are singletons. The sequenced sample was PBMCs, obtained 5 days after the first yellow fever vaccination. The receptor set was obtained from a man aged 18 to 29 who received the YFV17D yellow fever vaccine.

There are many counts of this clonotype. This sequence joins TRBV28 and TRBJ1-2; the D gene is possibly TRBD1 (5 bases). In germline, CDR1 is MDHEN, CDR2 SYDVKM. CDR3 length: 13 residues. The V gene lost 6 bases and the J gene lost 3 bases, with 11 bases spanning the gap. CDR3: CASRPGTDYGYTF. Written as DNA, the CDR3 is TGTGCCAGCAGGCCAGGGACGGACTATGGCTACACCTTC.

The rearrangement joins TRBV11-2 to TRBJ1-3, with 7 bases lining up with TRBD1. The CDR3 covers 20 residues. The V and J ends lost 5 bases and 2 bases, in that order; junction bases with no gene match: 21. CDR1 and CDR2 (germline): SGHAT, FQNNGV. This CDR3 is CASSDIVNFKTGVAGNTIYF. The CDR3 DNA sequence: TGTGCCAGCAGCGATATAGTTAACTTCAAAACAGGGGTAGCTGGAAACACCATATATTTT.

This chain joins TRBV10-3 and TRBJ2-6; D ambiguous. Trimming shortened V by 8 bases and J by 1 base, and 9 bases separated the two germline ends. CDR3 length: 14 residues. The V gene's germline CDR1 is ENHRY and CDR2 SYGVKD. The CDR3 nucleotides are TGTGCCATCCTTGGGAAATCTGGGGCCAACGTCCTGACTTTC. Residues: CAILGKSGANVLTF.

This clonotype was observed a handful of times. The V gene is TRBV28, the J gene TRBJ2-2; D unclear. The CDR3 runs to 11 residues. The V end was cut by 7 bases, the J end by 6 bases, with 6 bases between. Germline CDR1 and CDR2: MDHEN and SYDVKM. CDR3 in amino acids: CASNQAGELFF. CDR3 nucleotide sequence: TGTGCCAGCAATCAGGCCGGGGAGCTGTTTTTT.

This sequence joins TRBV29-1 and TRBJ1-1, with a possible D match to TRBD1 (5 bases). V lost 6 bases, J lost 0 bases, and 14 bases lay in between. Germline V lookup: CDR1 SQVTM, CDR2 ANQGSEA. The CDR3 totals 14 residues. The CDR3 sequence: CSVTTDRMNTEAFF. The CDR3 DNA is TGCAGCGTAACTACCGACAGAATGAACACTGAAGCTTTCTTT.

J is TRBJ2-7 and V is TRBV5-1; TRBD1 agrees at 9 bases. Germline-derived CDR1 and CDR2 are SGHRS and YFSETQ. CDR3 size: 13 residues. J was trimmed by 6 bases and V by 2 bases; bases with no gene match: 3. CDR3 nucleotide sequence: TGCGCCAGCAGCTTCTCGACAGGGGGCGAGCAGTACGTC. Translated: CASSFSTGGEQYV.

This clonotype was detected a few times. V and J are TRBV29-1 and TRBJ1-2; no clear D gene. CDR1 SQVTM and CDR2 ANQGSEA come from the germline V gene. The CDR3 runs to 13 residues. V gave up 4 bases and J gave up 3 bases, with 12 bases separating them. The CDR3, as DNA: TGCAGCGTTGTATGGGATTGGGACTATGGCTACACCTTC. Residues: CSVVWDWDYGYTF.

This clonotype was picked up one time. This chain joins TRBV12-3 or TRBV12-4 and TRBJ1-6; 9 bases line up with TRBD1. V dropped 5 bases and J dropped 9; count of bases not matched to a gene: 5. This CDR3 has 14 amino acids. This chain's CDR3 is CASSQTGGLSPLHF. As DNA, the CDR3 is TGTGCCAGCAGTCAGACAGGGGGACTTTCACCCCTCCACTTT.

This clonotype was seen a few times. V usage is TRBV5-1 and J usage is TRBJ2-1, with TRBD2 matching 7 bases. CDR1 SGHRS and CDR2 YFSETQ come from the germline V gene. The CDR3 covers 17 residues. The V segment lost 2 bases and the J segment 4 bases; nucleotides outside the gene matches: 12. The CDR3 is CASSLSPAGEGYNEQFF. In nucleotides, the CDR3 is TGCGCCAGCAGCTTATCTCCGGCGGGGGAGGGGTACAATGAGCAGTTCTTC.

This clonotype was seen only a few times. V is TRBV6-2 or TRBV6-3 and J is TRBJ2-3; TRBD1 aligns across 9 bases. Germline CDR1 is MNHEY and CDR2 is SVGEGT. The CDR3 runs to 15 residues. V shed 4 bases and J 2 bases; nucleotides not matched to a gene: 4. CDR3 nucleotides: TGTGCCAGCAGTTCCGGGACAGGGACCACAGATACGCAGTATTTT. This codes for CASSSGTGTTDTQYF.

The chain joins TRBV20-1 to TRBJ2-1, with D unresolved. The CDR3 is 12 amino acids. The germline V and J ends were trimmed by 1 base and 6 bases, with 7 bases remaining between them. Germline lookup yields CDR1 DFQATT and CDR2 SNEGSKA (reference sequence). CDR3 DNA: TGCAGTGCTAGAGGACATTTCAATGAGCAGTTCTTC. Residues: CSARGHFNEQFF.

This clonotype was found many times. The chain is built from TRBV10-3 and TRBJ2-7; 7 bases map to TRBD1. CDR1 ENHRY and CDR2 SYGVKD come from the germline V gene. The CDR3 runs 17 residues. V dropped 0 bases and J dropped 6; count of bases not matched to a gene: 14. The CDR3 here is CAISESTRVGGWREQYV. DNA for the CDR3: TGTGCCATCAGTGAGTCGACGCGGGTAGGGGGCTGGCGCGAGCAGTACGTC.

The rearrangement joins TRBV10-3 to TRBJ1-5, with D maybe TRBD1 (5 bases). Germline CDR1 and CDR2: ENHRY and SYGVKD. Trimming cost V 4 bases and J 7 bases, with 14 bases left between them. The length of the CDR3 is 14 residues. The CDR3 spells CAISGSQGVQPQHF. The CDR3 region has the DNA TGTGCCATCAGTGGGTCGCAGGGTGTCCAGCCCCAGCATTTT.

This sequence joins TRBV12-3 or TRBV12-4 and TRBJ1-3; D gene unclear. CDR3 length: 13 amino acids. Between the trimmed V and J ends, which lost 5 bases and 2 bases, there was a span of 7 bases. This chain's CDR3 is CASSVTAGNTIYF. CDR3 in DNA: TGTGCCAGCAGTGTCACAGCTGGAAACACCATATATTTT.

V usage is TRBV7-9 and J usage is TRBJ2-5; 14 bases match TRBD2. The CDR3 is 17 amino acids. Losses at the gene ends were 1 base for V and 1 base for J; bases not matched to a gene: 2. Per germline, CDR1 SEHNR and CDR2 FQNEAQ (reference sequence). Here the CDR3 DNA reads TGTGCCAGCAGCTTAGACGGGACTAGCGGGGGCCAAGAGACCCAGTACTTC. Protein sequence: CASSLDGTSGGQETQYF.

This clonotype appeared a few times. The chain is built from TRBV6-1 and TRBJ1-1; weak D call: TRBD1 (5 bases). This CDR3 comprises 14 residues. Per the germline V gene, CDR1 is MNHNS and CDR2 is SASEGT. V was clipped by 6 bases and J by 0 bases, with 11 bases between them. CDR3: CASRPGLMNTEAFF. The CDR3 nucleotides read TGTGCCAGCAGGCCAGGGCTCATGAACACTGAAGCTTTCTTT.

This clonotype was picked up one time. The chain employs TRBV2 and TRBJ2-2; D not resolved. Germline V lookup: CDR1 SNHLY, CDR2 FYNNEI. Trimming took off 3 bases at V and 10 bases at J, with 12 bases between the two ends. The CDR3 covers 13 residues. CDR3: CASSEGGPEELFF. For the CDR3, the DNA is TGTGCCAGCAGTGAGGGTGGGCCCGAGGAGCTGTTTTTT.

V and J are TRBV7-9 and TRBJ2-1; 9 bases match TRBD2. The germline V gene encodes CDR1 SEHNR and CDR2 FQNEAQ (reference sequence). This CDR3 is built from 15 residues. The V and J ends lost 3 bases and 6 bases, in that order; junction bases with no gene match: 6. The CDR3 region has the DNA TGTGCCAGCAGCTTGTGGCGGGGGGGCCCCAATGAGCAGTTCTTC. Translated, it gives CASSLWRGGPNEQFF.

The rearrangement joins TRBV6-2 or TRBV6-3 to TRBJ2-1; D is unresolved. Germline V lookup: CDR1 MNHEY, CDR2 SVGEGT. This CDR3 comprises 13 residues. The germline V and J ends were trimmed by 2 bases and 9 bases, with 11 bases remaining between them. CDR3 in DNA: TGTGCCAGCAGTTACACCCCGGATGGTGAGCAGTTCTTC. This encodes CASSYTPDGEQFF.

This clonotype was observed a few times. The rearrangement links TRBV7-3 to TRBJ2-1, with 8 bases fitting TRBD1. The germline gives CDR1 SGHTA, CDR2 FQGTGA. The CDR3 is made up of 14 amino acids. V lost 5 bases, J lost 7 bases, and 7 bases stayed unmatched. The CDR3 DNA is TGTGCCAGCAGCGAGACAGGGGCGGAGAATGAGCAGTTCTTC. Protein: CASSETGAENEQFF.

This clonotype was observed a few times. The V call is TRBV28, the J call TRBJ2-6; possibly TRBD2 for D (5 bases). V lost 6 bases and J lost 0, with 6 bases in between. CDR1 is MDHEN and CDR2 is SYDVKM in the germline V gene. This CDR3 has 14 amino acids. CDR3 DNA: TGTGCCAGCAGGAGGGCCTCTGGGGCCAACGTCCTGACTTTC. Translated: CASRRASGANVLTF.

Many counts were recorded for this clonotype. The chain employs TRBV4-1 and TRBJ1-6; D not certain. The V gene's germline CDR1 is MGHRA and CDR2 YSYEKL. Trimming shortened V by 4 bases and J by 6 bases, and 16 bases separated the two germline ends. CDR3 length: 16 residues. The CDR3 loop reads CASSPIGREANSPLHF. As DNA, the CDR3 is TGCGCCAGCAGCCCCATTGGGAGGGAGGCTAATTCACCCCTCCACTTT.

In this sample, this clonotype turned up a few times. The chain has TRBV7-2 and TRBJ1-1; D is ambiguous. Germline V gene sequence: CDR1 SGHTA, CDR2 FQGNSA. Trimming pared 5 bases from V and 5 bases from J, leaving 9 bases between. The CDR3 has 12 residues. The CDR3 spells CASSPTPTEAFF. The CDR3 bases are TGTGCCAGCAGCCCAACCCCAACTGAAGCTTTCTTT.

V usage is TRBV4-3 and J usage is TRBJ2-7; TRBD1 matches at 7 bases. CDR1 LGHNA and CDR2 YSLEER come from the germline V gene. Unmatched junction bases numbered 6, after V lost 1 base and J lost 6 bases. The CDR3 covers 14 residues. The CDR3 DNA follows: TGCGCCAGCAGCCAAGGACAGGGTCTGGGCGAGCAGTACTTC. Amino acids: CASSQGQGLGEQYF.

This sequence joins TRBV9 and TRBJ2-2, with 9 bases lining up with TRBD1. V shed 7 bases and J 4 bases; nucleotides not matched to a gene: 8. This CDR3 has 15 residues. Germline V gives CDR1 SGDLS, CDR2 YYNGEE. CDR3 loop: CASAPGTGSTGELFF. DNA for the CDR3: TGTGCCAGCGCCCCCGGGACAGGGAGCACCGGGGAGCTGTTTTTT.

The chain uses TRBV20-1 and TRBJ2-5, with TRBD2 as a possible D gene (5 bases). V lost 0 bases and J 1 base, leaving 9 bases between the germline ends. CDR1 is DFQATT, CDR2 SNEGSKA, per germline (reference sequence). This CDR3 is 14 amino acids long. The CDR3: CSARDPSGQETQYF. CDR3 nucleotides: TGCAGTGCTAGAGATCCCAGCGGCCAAGAGACCCAGTACTTC.

This clonotype was found many times. The chain combines TRBV7-2 with TRBJ2-7; D possibly corresponds to TRBD2 (6 bases). Germline assignment: CDR1 SGHTA and CDR2 FQGNSA. V was cut by 0 bases and J by 0 bases, with 9 bases left in between. The CDR3 consists of 15 residues. This CDR3 reads CASSLAPGASYEQYV. The CDR3 coding sequence is TGTGCCAGCAGCTTAGCTCCGGGAGCCTCCTACGAGCAGTACGTC.